Reported below is one T cell receptor beta chain. The source of the sample is a study of shared clonotypes between healthy human individuals. V lost 3 bases, J lost 7 bases, and 5 bases stayed unmatched. Germline V CDR1 and CDR2: MNHEY, SVGAGI. This CDR3 has 15 amino acids. Profiled with immunoSEQ multiplex PCR; TCRdb holds only in-frame clones, not every one. The data contain 2.3 million or so clones, about 92% of them singletons. The material sequenced was naive CD4+ T cells from PBMCs. Sample subset: CD45RA+ positively selected. The clonotype was recovered from a man between 18 and 29 years old in good health. Some clones in this sample may be carry-over from other donors' samples. The V gene is TRBV6-5, the J gene TRBJ1-6; 8 bases align to TRBD1. The CDR3 region is CASSYFDRGNSPLHF. The CDR3 nucleotides read TGTGCCAGCAGTTATTTCGACAGGGGCAATTCACCCCTCCACTTT.